This TCR beta chain was captured by sequencing in a study of technical replicates of blood from several donors. The length of the CDR3 is 15 residues. CDR1 and CDR2 (germline): SGDLS, YYNGEE. V gave up 4 bases and J gave up 4 bases; unmatched junction bases: 8. Assay used: immunoSEQ multiplex PCR; TCRdb lists only in-frame clones, some missing. The repertoire includes about 73,000 clones, roughly 93% of them detected once, and 0.2% to 0.3% sits in the top ten. This clonotype was obtained from a human donor in good health. The chain is built from TRBV9 and TRBJ1-1; 9 bases map to TRBD1. The sample taken for sequencing was T cells isolated from PBMCs. CDR3 amino acids: CASSTQQGAGTEAFF. The CDR3 nucleotides read TGTGCCAGCAGCACCCAACAGGGGGCTGGCACTGAAGCTTTCTTT.